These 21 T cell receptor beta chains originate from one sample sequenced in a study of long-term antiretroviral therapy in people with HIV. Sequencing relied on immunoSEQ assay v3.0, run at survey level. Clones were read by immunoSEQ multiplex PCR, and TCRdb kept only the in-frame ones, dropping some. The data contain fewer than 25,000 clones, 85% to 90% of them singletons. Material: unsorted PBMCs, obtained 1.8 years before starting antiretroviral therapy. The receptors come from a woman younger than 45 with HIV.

The CDR3 region has the DNA TGTGCCAGCAGCCTTCGGGACAGTAGAGAAACTAACTATGGCTACACCTTC. This codes for CASSLRDSRETNYGYTF. This sequence joins TRBV5-5 and TRBJ1-2, with TRBD1 identical over 7 bases. The ends lost 4 bases at V and 0 bases at J; junction bases unmatched: 12. From germline, CDR1 is SGHKS and CDR2 YYEKEE (reference sequence). This CDR3 is built from 17 residues.

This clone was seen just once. CDR3 amino acids: CASSVLTGTGAGELFF. In nucleotides, the CDR3 is TGTGCCAGCAGTGTGTTAACCGGGACAGGGGCCGGGGAGCTGTTTTTT. J is TRBJ2-2 and V is TRBV6-1; TRBD1 matches 10 bases. The trim removed 4 bases at V and 6 bases at J, leaving 8 bases unmatched. The CDR3 length is 16 residues. Germline values: CDR1 MNHNS, CDR2 SASEGT.

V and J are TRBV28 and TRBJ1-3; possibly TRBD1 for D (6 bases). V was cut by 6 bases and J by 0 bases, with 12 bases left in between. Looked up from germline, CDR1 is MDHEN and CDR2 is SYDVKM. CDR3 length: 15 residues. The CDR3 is CASRNRALSGNTIYF. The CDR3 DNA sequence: TGTGCCAGCAGAAACAGGGCCCTCTCTGGAAACACCATATATTTT.

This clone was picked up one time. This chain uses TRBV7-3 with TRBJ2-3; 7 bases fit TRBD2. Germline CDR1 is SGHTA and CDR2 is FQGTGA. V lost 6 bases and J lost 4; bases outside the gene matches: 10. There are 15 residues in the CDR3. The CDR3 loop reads CASRSTSDKADTQYF. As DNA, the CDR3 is TGTGCCAGCAGGTCTACTAGCGACAAAGCAGATACGCAGTATTTT.

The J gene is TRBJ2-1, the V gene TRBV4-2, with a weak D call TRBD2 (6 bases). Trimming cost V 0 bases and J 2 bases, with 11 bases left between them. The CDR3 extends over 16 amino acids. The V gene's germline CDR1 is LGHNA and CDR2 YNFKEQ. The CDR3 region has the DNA TGTGCCAGCAGCCAAGATCCCGGGGGACCCTACAATGAGCAGTTCTTC. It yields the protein CASSQDPGGPYNEQFF.

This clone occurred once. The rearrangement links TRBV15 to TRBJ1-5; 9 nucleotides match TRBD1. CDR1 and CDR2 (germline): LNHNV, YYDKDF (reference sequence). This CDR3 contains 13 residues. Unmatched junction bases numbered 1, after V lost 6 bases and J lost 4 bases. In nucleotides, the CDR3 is TGTGCCACCAGAGGACAGGGGAATCAGCCCCAGCATTTT. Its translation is CATRGQGNQPQHF.

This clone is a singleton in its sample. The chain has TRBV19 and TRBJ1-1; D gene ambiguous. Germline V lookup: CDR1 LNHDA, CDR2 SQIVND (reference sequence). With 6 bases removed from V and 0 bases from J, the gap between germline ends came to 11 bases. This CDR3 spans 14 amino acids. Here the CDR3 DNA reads TGTGCCAGTAGCCTGAGTTACATGAACACTGAAGCTTTCTTT. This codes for CASSLSYMNTEAFF.

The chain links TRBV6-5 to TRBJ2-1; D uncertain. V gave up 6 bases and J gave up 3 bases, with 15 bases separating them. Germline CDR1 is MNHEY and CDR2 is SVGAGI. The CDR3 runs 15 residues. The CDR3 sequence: CASRVSAPFYNEQFF. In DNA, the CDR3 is TGTGCCAGCAGGGTATCAGCGCCCTTCTACAATGAGCAGTTCTTC.

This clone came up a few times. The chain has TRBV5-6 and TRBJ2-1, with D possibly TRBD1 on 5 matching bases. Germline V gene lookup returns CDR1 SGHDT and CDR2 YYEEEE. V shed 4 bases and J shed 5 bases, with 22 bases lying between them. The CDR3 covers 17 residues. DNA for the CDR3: TGTGCCAGCAGCACAGGTCTCTGGGGATCGAAAGACAATGAGCAGTTCTTC. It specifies CASSTGLWGSKDNEQFF.

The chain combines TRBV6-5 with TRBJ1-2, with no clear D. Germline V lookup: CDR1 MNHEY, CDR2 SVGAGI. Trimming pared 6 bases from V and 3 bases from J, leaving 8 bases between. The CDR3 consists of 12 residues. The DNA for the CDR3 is TGTGCCAGCAGACGGACTGACTATGGCTACACCTTC. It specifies CASRRTDYGYTF.

CDR3: CASRGTYSNQPQHF. CDR3 DNA sequence: TGTGCCAGTAGGGGAACCTATAGCAATCAGCCCCAGCATTTT. This sequence joins TRBV19 and TRBJ1-5; no clear D. CDR3 length equals 14 residues. V was cut by 6 bases and J by 0 bases, with 9 bases left in between. CDR1 and CDR2 from the germline V gene are LNHDA and SQIVND (reference sequence).

CDR3 region: CASLNFRGYTF. CDR3 DNA: TGTGCCAGCCTTAACTTCAGAGGCTACACCTTC. The V and J genes are TRBV7-2 and TRBJ1-2; D call uncertain. Trimming stripped 8 bases from V and 8 bases from J, with 12 bases between. There are 11 residues in the CDR3. From germline, CDR1 is SGHTA and CDR2 FQGNSA.

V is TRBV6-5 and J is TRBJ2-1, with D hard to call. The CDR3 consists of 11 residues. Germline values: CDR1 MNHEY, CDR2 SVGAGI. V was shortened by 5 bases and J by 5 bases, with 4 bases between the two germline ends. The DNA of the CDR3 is TGTGCCAGCAGTGAGAACAATGAGCAGTTCTTC. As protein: CASSENNEQFF.

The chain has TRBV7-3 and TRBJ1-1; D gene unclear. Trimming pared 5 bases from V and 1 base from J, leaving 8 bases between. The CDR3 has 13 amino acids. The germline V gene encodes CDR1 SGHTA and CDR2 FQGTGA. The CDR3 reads CASSKVPNTEAFF. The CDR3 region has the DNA TGTGCCAGCAGCAAGGTTCCGAACACTGAAGCTTTCTTT.

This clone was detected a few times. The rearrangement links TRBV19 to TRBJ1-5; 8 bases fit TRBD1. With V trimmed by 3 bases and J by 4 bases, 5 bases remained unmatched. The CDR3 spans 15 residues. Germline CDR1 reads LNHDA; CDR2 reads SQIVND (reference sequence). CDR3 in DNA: TGTGCCAGTAGTATGAAGACAGGGGCTAATCAGCCCCAGCATTTT. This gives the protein CASSMKTGANQPQHF.

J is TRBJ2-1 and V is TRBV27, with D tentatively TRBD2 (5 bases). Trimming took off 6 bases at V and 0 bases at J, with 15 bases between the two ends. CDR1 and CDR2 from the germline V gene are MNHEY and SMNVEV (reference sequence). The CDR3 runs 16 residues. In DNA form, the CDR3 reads TGTGCCAGCAGCCCCGGGGTGGGGAGCTCCTACAATGAGCAGTTCTTC. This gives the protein CASSPGVGSSYNEQFF.

This CDR3 is CASSEQGLAGVYEQFF. In DNA form, the CDR3 reads TGTGCCAGCAGCGAACAGGGACTAGCGGGGGTTTATGAGCAGTTCTTC. This rearrangement joins TRBV11-3 to TRBJ2-1, with 14 bases matching TRBD2. Germline V gives CDR1 SGHNT, CDR2 YENEEA. This CDR3 is 16 amino acids long. The V segment lost 5 bases and the J segment 8 bases; nucleotides outside the gene matches: 8.

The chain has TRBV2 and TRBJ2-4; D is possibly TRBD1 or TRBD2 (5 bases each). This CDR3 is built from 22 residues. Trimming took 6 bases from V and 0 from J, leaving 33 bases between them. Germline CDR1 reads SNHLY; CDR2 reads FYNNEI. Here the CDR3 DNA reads TGTGCCAGCAGCGTTGATCCAGAGGGGCCGTACCGGGACCCAAAAGCCAAAAACATTCAGTACTTC. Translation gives CASSVDPEGPYRDPKAKNIQYF.

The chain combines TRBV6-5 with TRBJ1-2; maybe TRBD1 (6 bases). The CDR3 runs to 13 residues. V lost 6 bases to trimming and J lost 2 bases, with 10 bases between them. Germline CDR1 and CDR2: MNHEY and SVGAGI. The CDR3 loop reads CASSAGQNYGYTF. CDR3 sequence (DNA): TGTGCCAGCAGCGCAGGACAGAACTATGGCTACACCTTC.

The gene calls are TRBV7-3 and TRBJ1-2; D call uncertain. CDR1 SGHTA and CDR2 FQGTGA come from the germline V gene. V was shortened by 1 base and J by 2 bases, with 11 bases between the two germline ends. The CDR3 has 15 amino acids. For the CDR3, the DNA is TGTGCCAGCAGCTTAAGTGGAGGAGGGAACTATGGCTACACCTTC. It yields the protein CASSLSGGGNYGYTF.

The CDR3 nucleotides read TGTGCCAGTAGTATTGCAGGGTACTATGGCTACACCTTC. This sequence encodes CASSIAGYYGYTF. This chain uses TRBV19 with TRBJ1-2; weak D call: TRBD1 (5 bases). Trimming pared 3 bases from V and 3 bases from J, leaving 8 bases between. The CDR3 consists of 13 residues. The germline V gene has CDR1 LNHDA and CDR2 SQIVND (reference sequence).